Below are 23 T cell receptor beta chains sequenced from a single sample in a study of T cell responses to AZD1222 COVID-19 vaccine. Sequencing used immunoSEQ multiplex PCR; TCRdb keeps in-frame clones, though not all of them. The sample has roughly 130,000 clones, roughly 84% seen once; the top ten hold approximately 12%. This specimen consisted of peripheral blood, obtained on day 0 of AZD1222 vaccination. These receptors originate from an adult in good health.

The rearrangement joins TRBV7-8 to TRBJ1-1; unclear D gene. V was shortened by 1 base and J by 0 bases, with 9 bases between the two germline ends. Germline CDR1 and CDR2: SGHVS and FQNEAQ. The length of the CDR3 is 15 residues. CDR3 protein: CASSLGGRMNTEAFF. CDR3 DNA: TGTGCCAGCAGCTTAGGAGGACGTATGAACACTGAAGCTTTCTTT.

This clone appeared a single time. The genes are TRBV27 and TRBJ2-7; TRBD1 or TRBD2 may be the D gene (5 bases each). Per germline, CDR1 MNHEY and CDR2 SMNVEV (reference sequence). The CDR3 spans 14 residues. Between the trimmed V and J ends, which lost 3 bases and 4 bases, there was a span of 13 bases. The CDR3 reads CASSFGFGAYEQYF. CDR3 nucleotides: TGTGCCAGCAGTTTTGGGTTCGGGGCTTACGAGCAGTACTTC.

CDR3 protein: CASSGTSTSSYEQYF. DNA for the CDR3: TGCGCCAGCAGCGGGACATCGACCTCCTCCTACGAGCAGTACTTC. The V call is TRBV5-1, the J call TRBJ2-7; the D gene is possibly TRBD1 (6 bases). In germline, CDR1 is SGHRS, CDR2 YFSETQ. The CDR3 runs to 15 residues. V lost 4 bases, J lost 0 bases, and 14 bases lay in between.

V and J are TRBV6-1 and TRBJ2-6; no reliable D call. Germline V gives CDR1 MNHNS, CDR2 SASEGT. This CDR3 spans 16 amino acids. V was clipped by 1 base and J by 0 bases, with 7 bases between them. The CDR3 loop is CASSEVRDSGANVLTF. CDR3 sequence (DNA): TGTGCCAGCAGTGAAGTTCGTGACTCTGGGGCCAACGTCCTGACTTTC.

CDR3 DNA: TGCAGCGTTGACGCGCAGGGGAACACTGAAGCTTTCTTT. As protein: CSVDAQGNTEAFF. The chain uses TRBV29-1 and TRBJ1-1, with D possibly matching TRBD1 (5 bases). Germline values: CDR1 SQVTM, CDR2 ANQGSEA. This CDR3 has 13 amino acids. The germline V and J ends were trimmed by 3 bases and 1 base, with 9 bases remaining between them.

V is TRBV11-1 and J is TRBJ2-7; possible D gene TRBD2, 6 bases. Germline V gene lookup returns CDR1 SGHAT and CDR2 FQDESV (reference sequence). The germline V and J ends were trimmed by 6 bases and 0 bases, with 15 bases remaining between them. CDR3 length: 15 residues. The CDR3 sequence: CASSSTGTVSYEQYF. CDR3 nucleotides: TGTGCCAGCAGTTCGACCGGGACTGTCTCCTACGAGCAGTACTTC.

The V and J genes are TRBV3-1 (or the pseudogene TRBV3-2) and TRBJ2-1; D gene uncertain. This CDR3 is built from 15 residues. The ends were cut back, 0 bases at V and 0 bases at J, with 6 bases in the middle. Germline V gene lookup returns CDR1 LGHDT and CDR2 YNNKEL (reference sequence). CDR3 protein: CASSQDLNSYNEQFF. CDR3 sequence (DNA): TGTGCCAGCAGCCAAGATCTAAACTCCTACAATGAGCAGTTCTTC.

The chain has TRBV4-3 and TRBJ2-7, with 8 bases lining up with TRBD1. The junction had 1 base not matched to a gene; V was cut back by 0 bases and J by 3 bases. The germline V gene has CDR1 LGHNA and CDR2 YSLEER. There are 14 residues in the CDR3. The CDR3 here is CASSQDRGLYEQYF. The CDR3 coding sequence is TGCGCCAGCAGCCAAGACAGGGGGCTCTACGAGCAGTACTTC.

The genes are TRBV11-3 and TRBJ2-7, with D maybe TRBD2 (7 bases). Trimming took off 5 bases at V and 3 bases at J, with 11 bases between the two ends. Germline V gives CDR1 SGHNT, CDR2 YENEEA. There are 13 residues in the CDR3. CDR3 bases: TGTGCCAGCAGCCGGGGGGACATCTACGAGCAGTACTTC. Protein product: CASSRGDIYEQYF.

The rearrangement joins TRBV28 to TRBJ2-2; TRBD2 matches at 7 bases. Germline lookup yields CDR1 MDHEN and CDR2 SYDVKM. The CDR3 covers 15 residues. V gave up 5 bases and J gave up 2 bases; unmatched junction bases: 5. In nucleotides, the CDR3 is TGTGCCAGCAGTCGGGGGGTCCGTAACACCGGGGAGCTGTTTTTT. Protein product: CASSRGVRNTGELFF. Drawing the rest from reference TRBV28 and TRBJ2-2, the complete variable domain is DVKVTQSSRYLVKRTGEKVFLECVQDMDHENMFWYRQDPGLGLRLIYFSYDVKMKEKGDIPEGYSVSREKKERFSLILESASTNQTSMYLCASSRGVRNTGELFFGEGSRLTVL.

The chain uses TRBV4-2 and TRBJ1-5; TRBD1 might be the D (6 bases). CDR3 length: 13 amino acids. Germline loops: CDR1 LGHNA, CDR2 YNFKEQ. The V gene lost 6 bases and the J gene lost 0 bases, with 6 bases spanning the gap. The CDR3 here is CASRQGSNQPQHF. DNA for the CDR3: TGTGCCAGCAGACAGGGTAGCAATCAGCCCCAGCATTTT.

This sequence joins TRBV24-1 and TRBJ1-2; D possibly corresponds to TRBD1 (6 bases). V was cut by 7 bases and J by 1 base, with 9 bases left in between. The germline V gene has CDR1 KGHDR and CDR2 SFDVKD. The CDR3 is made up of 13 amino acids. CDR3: CATRQGNNYGYTF. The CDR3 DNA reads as TGTGCCACCAGACAGGGTAATAACTATGGCTACACCTTC.

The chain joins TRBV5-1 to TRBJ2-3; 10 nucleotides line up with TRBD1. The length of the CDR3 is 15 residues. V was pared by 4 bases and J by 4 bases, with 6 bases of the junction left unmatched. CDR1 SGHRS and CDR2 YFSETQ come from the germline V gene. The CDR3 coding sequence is TGCGCCAGCAGCCGGGGACAGGGGTTGGCAGATACGCAGTATTTT. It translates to CASSRGQGLADTQYF.

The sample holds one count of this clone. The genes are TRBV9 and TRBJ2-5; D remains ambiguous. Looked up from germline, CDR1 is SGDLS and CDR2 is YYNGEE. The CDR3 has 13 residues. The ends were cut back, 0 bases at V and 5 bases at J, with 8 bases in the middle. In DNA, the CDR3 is TGTGCCAGCAGCGTAGGGGGTCTGGAGACCCAGTACTTC. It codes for CASSVGGLETQYF.

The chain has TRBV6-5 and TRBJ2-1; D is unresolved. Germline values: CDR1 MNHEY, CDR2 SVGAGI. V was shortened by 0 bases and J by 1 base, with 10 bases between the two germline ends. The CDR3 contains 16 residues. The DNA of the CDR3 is TGTGCCAGCAGTTACTCACGAAAGGGTTCCTACAATGAGCAGTTCTTC. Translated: CASSYSRKGSYNEQFF.

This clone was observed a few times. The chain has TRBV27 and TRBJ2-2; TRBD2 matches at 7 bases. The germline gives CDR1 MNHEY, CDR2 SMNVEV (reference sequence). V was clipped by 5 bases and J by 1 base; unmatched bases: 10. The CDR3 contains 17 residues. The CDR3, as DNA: TGTGCCAGCAGTCCCCTTTTCCAGCGGGGGAACACCGGGGAGCTGTTTTTT. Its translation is CASSPLFQRGNTGELFF.

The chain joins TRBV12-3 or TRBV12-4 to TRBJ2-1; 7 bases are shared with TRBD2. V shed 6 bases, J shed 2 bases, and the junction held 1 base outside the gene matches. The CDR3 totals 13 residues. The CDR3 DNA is TGTGCCAGCAGCCGGGGGGCCTACAATGAGCAGTTCTTC. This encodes CASSRGAYNEQFF.

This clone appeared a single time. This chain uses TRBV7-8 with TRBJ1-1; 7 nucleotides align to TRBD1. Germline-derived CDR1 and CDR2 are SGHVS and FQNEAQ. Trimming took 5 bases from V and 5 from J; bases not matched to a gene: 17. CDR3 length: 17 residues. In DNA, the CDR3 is TGTGCCAGCAGCGCCGGGACAGTAAAATTGGGTCGGACTGAAGCTTTCTTT. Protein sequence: CASSAGTVKLGRTEAFF.

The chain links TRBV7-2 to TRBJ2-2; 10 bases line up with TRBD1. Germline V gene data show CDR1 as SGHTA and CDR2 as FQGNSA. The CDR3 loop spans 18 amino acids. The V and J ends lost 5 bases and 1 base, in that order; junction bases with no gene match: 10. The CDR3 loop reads CASSPGQGGFVNTGELFF. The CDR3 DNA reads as TGTGCCAGCAGCCCCGGACAGGGGGGGTTCGTGAACACCGGGGAGCTGTTTTTT.

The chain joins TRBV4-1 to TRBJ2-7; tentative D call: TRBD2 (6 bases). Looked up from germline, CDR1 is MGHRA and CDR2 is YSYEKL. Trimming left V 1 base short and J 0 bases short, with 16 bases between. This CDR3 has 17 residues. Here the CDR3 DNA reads TGCGCCAGCAGCCAAGGGGAATGGGGGGATTTCTCCTACGAGCAGTACTTC. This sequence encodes CASSQGEWGDFSYEQYF.

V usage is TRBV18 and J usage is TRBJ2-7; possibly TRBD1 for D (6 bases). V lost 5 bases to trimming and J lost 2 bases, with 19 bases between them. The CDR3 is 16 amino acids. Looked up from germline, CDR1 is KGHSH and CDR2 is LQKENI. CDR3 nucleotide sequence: TGTGCCAGCTCATTCTCCATAACAGGACAGACCTACGAGCAGTACTTC. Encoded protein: CASSFSITGQTYEQYF.

CDR3 coding DNA: TGTGCCAGCAGGCCGGAACAGGGAAGCGAGCAGTACTTC. Translation gives CASRPEQGSEQYF. The J gene is TRBJ2-7, the V gene TRBV28; D may be TRBD1 (6 bases). The V and J ends lost 6 bases and 6 bases respectively, with 15 bases between them. Per germline, CDR1 MDHEN and CDR2 SYDVKM. This CDR3 has 13 amino acids.

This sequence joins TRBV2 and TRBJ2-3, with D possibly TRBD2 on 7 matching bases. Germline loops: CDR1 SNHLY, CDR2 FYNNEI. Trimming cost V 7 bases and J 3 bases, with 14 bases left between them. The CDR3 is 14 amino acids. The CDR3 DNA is TGTGCCAGCATAAGAGGGGGAGGGACAGATACGCAGTATTTT. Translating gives CASIRGGGTDTQYF.